This T cell receptor (beta chain) stems from a study of CD4 T cells in relation to SARS-CoV-2 and coronaviruses. General observations from the study: According to naive versus memory sequencing, detected responses are memory recall, not newly primed.

On this clone: Its antigen is unidentified.

This table comes from immunoSEQ multiplex PCR, and its TCRdb copy is limited to in-frame clones, with some not included. The sample has 9,000 to 13,000 clones; around 86% are singletons. Germline CDR1 and CDR2: SQVTM and ANQGSEA. V shed 1 base and J 2 bases; nucleotides not matched to a gene: 6. This CDR3 has 16 amino acids. The sequencing input was naive CD4+ T cells from PBMCs. Regarding subset: naive CD4+ T cells isolated by negative enrichment. The source of this sequence is an adult with COVID-19. The chain carries TRBV29-1 and TRBJ2-3; 10 bases match TRBD2. The CDR3: CSVEADSGGPTDTQYF. Here the CDR3 DNA reads TGCAGCGTTGAAGCTGATAGCGGGGGGCCCACAGATACGCAGTATTTT.